Given below is one TCR beta chain in context. Antigen unknown. These data are taken from a study of T cell responses to AZD1222 COVID-19 vaccine. Study conclusions and caveats: CD4 TCRs linked to vaccination spanned spike, dominating at 160-218 and 743-854. A rise in Spike-specific TCR breadth and depth followed two AZD1222 doses. Donors, mostly white British, included more females; clonal diversity was possibly underestimated. Reports say nearly half of spike-specific TCRs go after unmutated variant regions.

Data came from immunoSEQ multiplex PCR; TCRdb stores just in-frame clones and leaves some out. The sample has roughly 140,000 clones, more than 85% seen once. Germline V CDR1 and CDR2: SGHDT, YYEEEE. J was trimmed by 6 bases and V by 3 bases; bases with no gene match: 7. This CDR3 has 16 residues. Sequences were derived from peripheral blood, sampled after recovery from COVID-19. The receptor was isolated from an adult who had recovered from COVID-19. The gene calls are TRBV5-6 and TRBJ2-3, with TRBD2 matching 13 bases. The CDR3 DNA reads TGTGCCAGCAGCTGGGGACTAGCGGGGAGAGCGGATACGCAGTATTTT. It specifies CASSWGLAGRADTQYF. Supplemented by reference TRBV5-6 and TRBJ2-3, the full variable domain reads DAGVTQSPTHLIKTRGQQVTLRCSPKSGHDTVSWYQQALGQGPQFIFQYYEEEERQRGNFPDRFSGHQFPNYSSELNVNALLLGDSALYLCASSWGLAGRADTQYFGPGTRLTVL.